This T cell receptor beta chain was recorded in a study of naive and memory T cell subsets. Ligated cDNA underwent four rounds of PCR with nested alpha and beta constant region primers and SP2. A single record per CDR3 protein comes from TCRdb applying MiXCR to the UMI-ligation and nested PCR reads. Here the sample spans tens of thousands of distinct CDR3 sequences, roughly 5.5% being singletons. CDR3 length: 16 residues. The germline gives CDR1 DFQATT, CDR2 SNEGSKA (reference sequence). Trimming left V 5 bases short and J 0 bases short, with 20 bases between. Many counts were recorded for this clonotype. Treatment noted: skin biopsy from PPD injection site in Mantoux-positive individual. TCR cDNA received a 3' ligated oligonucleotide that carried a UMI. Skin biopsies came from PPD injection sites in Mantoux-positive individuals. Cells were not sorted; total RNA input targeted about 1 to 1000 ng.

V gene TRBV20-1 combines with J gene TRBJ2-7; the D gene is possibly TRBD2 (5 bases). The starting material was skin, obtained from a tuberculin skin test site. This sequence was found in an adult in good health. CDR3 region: CSAAPLARMNSYEQYF. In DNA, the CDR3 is TGCAGTGCTGCCCCGCTAGCCCGCATGAACTCCTACGAGCAGTACTTC.